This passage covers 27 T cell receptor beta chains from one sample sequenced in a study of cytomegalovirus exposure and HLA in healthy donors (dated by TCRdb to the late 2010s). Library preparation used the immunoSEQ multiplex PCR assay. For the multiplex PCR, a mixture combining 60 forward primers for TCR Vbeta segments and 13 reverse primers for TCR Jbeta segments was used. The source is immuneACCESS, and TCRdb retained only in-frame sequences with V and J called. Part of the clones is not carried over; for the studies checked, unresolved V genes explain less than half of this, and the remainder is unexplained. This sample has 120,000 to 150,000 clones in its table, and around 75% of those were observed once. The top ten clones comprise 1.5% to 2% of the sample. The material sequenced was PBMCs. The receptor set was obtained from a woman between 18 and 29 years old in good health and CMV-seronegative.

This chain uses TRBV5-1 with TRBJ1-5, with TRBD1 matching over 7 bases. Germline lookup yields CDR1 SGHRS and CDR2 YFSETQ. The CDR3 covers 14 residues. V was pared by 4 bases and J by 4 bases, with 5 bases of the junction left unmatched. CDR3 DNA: TGCGCCAGCAGCCTCGGGACAGAAAATCAGCCCCAGCATTTT. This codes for CASSLGTENQPQHF.

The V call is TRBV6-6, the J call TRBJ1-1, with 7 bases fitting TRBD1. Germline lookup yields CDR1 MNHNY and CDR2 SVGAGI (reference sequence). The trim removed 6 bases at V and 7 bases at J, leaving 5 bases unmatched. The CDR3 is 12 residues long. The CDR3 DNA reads TGTGCCAGCAGGGAAGGGGGCTTTGAAGCTTTCTTT. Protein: CASREGGFEAFF.

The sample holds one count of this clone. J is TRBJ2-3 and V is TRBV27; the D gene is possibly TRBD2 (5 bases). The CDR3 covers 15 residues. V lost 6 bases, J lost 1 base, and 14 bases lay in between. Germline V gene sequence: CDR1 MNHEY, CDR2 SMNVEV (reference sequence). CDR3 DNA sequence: TGTGCCAGCAGCCGGTGGGAGAGGGGCACAGATACGCAGTATTTT. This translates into CASSRWERGTDTQYF.

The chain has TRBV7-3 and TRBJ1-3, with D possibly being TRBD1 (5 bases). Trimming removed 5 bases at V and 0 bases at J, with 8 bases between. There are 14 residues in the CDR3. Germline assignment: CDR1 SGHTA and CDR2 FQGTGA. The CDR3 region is CASSLGGSGNTIYF. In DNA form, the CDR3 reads TGTGCCAGCAGCCTCGGGGGCTCTGGAAACACCATATATTTT.

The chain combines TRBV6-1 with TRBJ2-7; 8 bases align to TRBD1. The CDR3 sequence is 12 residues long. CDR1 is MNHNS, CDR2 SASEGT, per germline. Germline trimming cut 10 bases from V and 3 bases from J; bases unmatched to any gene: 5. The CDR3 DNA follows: TGTGCCATCTTGGACAGGGTCTACGAGCAGTACTTC. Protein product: CAILDRVYEQYF.

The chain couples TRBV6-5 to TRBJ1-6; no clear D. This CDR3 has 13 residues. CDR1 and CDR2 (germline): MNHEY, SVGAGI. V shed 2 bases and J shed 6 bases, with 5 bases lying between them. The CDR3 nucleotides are TGTGCCAGCAGTTACAACACTAATTCACCCCTCCACTTT. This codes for CASSYNTNSPLHF.

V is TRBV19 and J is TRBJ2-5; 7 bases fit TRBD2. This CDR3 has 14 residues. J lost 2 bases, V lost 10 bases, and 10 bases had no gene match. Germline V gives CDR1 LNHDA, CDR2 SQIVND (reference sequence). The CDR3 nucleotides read TGTGCCACCAATCAAGCGGGACTACAAGAGACCCAGTACTTC. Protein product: CATNQAGLQETQYF.

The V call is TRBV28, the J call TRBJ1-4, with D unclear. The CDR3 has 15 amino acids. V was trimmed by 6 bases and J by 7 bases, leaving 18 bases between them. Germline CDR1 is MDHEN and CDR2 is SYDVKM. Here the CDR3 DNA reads TGTGCCAGCAGGTCATCGACCCCGGGAGGTGAAAAACTGTTTTTT. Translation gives CASRSSTPGGEKLFF. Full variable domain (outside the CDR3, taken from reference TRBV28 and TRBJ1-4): DVKVTQSSRYLVKRTGEKVFLECVQDMDHENMFWYRQDPGLGLRLIYFSYDVKMKEKGDIPEGYSVSREKKERFSLILESASTNQTSMYLCASRSSTPGGEKLFFGSGTQLSVL.

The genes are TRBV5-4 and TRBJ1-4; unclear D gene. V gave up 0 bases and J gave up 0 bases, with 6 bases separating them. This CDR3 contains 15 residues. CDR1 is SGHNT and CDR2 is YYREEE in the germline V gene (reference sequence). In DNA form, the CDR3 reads TGTGCCAGCAGCTTGGCGGGTCCAACTAATGAAAAACTGTTTTTT. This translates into CASSLAGPTNEKLFF. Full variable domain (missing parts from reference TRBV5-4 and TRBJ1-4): ETGVTQSPTHLIKTRGQQVTLRCSSQSGHNTVSWYQQALGQGPQFIFQYYREEENGRGNFPPRFSGLQFPNYSSELNVNALELDDSALYLCASSLAGPTNEKLFFGSGTQLSVL.

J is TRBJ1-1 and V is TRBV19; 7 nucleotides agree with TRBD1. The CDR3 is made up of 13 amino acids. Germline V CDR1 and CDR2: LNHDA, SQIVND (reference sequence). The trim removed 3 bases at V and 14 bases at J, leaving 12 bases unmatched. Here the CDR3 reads CASSMGQTRKVFF. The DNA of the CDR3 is TGTGCCAGTAGTATGGGACAGACTAGAAAGGTGTTCTTT.

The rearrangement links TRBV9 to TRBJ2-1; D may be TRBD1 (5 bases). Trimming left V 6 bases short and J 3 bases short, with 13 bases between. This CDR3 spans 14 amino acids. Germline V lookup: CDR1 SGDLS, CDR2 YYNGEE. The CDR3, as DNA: TGTGCCAGCAAACCAGGGATAAACTACAATGAGCAGTTCTTC. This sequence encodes CASKPGINYNEQFF.

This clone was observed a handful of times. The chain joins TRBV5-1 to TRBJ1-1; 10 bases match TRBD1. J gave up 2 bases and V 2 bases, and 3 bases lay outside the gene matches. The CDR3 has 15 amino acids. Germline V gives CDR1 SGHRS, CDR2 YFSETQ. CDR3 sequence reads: CASSLRTGGNTEAFF. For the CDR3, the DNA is TGCGCCAGCAGCTTACGGACAGGGGGAAACACTGAAGCTTTCTTT.

The CDR3: CASSSLSGPTDTQYF. DNA of the CDR3: TGTGCCAGCAGCTCCCTAAGCGGACCCACGGATACGCAGTATTTT. The chain is built from TRBV7-2 and TRBJ2-3; D might be TRBD2 (5 bases). Germline V CDR1 and CDR2: SGHTA, FQGNSA. Trimming cost V 4 bases and J 6 bases, with 17 bases left between them. The CDR3 extends over 15 amino acids.

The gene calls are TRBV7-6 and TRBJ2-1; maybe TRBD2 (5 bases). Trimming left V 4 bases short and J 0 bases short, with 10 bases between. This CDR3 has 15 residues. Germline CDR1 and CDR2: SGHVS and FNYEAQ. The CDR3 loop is CASSSLGGSYNEQFF. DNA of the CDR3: TGTGCCAGCAGCTCCCTCGGAGGCTCCTACAATGAGCAGTTCTTC.

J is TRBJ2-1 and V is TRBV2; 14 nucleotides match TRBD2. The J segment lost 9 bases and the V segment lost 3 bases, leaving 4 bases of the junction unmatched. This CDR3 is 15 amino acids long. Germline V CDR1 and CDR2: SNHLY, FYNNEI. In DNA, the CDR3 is TGTGCCAGCAGTGATAGGGGACTAGCGGGAGTTGAGCAGTTCTTC. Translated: CASSDRGLAGVEQFF.

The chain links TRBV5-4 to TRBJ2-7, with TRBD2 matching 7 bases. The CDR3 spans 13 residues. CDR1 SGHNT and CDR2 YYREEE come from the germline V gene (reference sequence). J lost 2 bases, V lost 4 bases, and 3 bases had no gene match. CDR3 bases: TGTGCCAGCAGCGGGGGGGATCCCTACGAGCAGTACGTC. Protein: CASSGGDPYEQYV.

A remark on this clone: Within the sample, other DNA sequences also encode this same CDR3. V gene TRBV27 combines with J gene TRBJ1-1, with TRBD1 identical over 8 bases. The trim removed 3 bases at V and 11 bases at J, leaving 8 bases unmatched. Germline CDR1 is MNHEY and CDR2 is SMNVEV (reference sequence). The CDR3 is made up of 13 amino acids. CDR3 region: CASSFLGQGMAFF. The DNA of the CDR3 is TGTGCCAGCAGTTTCCTCGGACAGGGCATGGCTTTCTTT.

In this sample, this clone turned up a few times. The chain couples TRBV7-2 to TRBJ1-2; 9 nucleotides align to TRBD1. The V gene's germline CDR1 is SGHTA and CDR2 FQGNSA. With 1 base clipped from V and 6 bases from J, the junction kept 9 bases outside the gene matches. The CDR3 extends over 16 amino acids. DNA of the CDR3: TGTGCCAGCAGCTTAGTTTTGGCACAGGGGGCTCATGGCTACACCTTC. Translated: CASSLVLAQGAHGYTF. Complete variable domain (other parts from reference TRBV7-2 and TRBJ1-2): GAGVSQSPSNKVTEKGKDVELRCDPISGHTALYWYRQSLGQGLEFLIYFQGNSAPDKSGLPSDRFSAERTGGSVSTLTIQRTQQEDSAVYLCASSLVLAQGAHGYTFGSGTRLTVV.

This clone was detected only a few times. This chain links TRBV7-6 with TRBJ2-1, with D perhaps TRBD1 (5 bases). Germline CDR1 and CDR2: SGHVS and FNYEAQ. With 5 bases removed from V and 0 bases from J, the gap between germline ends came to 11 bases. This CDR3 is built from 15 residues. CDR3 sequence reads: CASSRQRSSYNEQFF. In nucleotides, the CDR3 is TGTGCCAGCAGCAGACAGAGGAGCTCCTACAATGAGCAGTTCTTC.

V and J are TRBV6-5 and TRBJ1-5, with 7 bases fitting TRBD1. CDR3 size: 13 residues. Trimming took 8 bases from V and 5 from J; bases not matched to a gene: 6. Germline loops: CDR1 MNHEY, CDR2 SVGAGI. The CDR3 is CASSGQVHQPQHF. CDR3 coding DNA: TGTGCCAGCTCAGGACAGGTCCATCAGCCCCAGCATTTT.

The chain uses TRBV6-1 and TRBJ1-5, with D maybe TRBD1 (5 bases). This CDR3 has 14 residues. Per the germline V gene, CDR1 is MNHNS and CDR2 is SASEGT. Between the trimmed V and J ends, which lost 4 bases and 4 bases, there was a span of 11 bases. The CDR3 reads CASSVGATNQPQHF. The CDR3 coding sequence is TGTGCCAGCAGTGTAGGGGCTACTAATCAGCCCCAGCATTTT.

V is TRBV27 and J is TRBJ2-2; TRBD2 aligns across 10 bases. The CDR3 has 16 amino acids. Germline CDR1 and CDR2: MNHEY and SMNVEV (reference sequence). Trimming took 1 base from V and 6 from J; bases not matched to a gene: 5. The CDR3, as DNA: TGTGCCAGCAGTTTATACAAGCGGGGGGGCCCCGGGGAGCTGTTTTTT. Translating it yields CASSLYKRGGPGELFF.

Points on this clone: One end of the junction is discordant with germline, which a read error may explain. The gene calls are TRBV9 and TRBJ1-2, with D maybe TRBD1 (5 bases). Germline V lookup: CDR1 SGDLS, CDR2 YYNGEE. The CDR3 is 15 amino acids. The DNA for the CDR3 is TGTACCAGCAGCGTGTATCAGGGCGATAATTATGGCTACACCTTC. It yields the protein CTSSVYQGDNYGYTF. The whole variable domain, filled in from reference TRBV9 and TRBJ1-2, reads DSGVTQTPKHLITATGQRVTLRCSPRSGDLSVYWYQQSLDQGLQFLIQYYNGEERAKGNILERFSAQQFPDLHSELNLSSLELGDSALYFCTSSVYQGDNYGYTFGSGTRLTVV.

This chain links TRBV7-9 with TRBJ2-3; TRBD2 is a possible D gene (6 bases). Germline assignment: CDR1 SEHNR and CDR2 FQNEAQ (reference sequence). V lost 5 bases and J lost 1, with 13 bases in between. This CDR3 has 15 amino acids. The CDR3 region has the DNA TGTGCCAGCAGCCCACCGGGACTGGGCACAGATACGCAGTATTTT. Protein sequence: CASSPPGLGTDTQYF.

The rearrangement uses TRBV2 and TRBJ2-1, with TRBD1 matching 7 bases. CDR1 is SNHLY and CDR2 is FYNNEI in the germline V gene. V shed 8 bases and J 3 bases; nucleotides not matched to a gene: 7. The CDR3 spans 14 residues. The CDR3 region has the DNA TGTGCCAGCGTCGGACAGGCATTCTACAATGAGCAGTTCTTC. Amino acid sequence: CASVGQAFYNEQFF.

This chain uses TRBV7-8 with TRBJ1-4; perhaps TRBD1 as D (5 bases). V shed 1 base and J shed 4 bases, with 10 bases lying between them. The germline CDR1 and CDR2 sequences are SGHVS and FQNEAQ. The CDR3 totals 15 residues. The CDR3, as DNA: TGTGCCAGCAGCTTAGTGGAGGGGCTTAATGAAAAACTGTTTTTT. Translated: CASSLVEGLNEKLFF.

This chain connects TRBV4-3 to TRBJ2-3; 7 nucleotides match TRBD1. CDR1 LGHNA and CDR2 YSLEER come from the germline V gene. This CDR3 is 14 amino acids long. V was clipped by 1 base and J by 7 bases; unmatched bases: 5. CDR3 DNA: TGCGCCAGCAGCCAAGGACAGGGTGGAAATACGCAGTATTTT. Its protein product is CASSQGQGGNTQYF.